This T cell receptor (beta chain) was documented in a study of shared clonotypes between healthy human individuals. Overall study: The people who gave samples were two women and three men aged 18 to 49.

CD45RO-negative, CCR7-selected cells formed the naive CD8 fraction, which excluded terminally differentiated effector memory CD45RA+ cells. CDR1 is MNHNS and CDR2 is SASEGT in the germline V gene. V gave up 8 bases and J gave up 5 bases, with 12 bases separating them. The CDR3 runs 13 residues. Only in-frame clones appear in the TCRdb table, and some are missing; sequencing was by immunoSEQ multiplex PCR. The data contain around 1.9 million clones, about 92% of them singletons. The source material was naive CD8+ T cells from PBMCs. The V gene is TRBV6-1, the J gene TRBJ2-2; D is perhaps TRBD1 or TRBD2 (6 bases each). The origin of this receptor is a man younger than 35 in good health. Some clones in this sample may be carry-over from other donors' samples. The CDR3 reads CASDRGGTGELFF. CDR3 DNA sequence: TGTGCCAGCGACAGAGGGGGGACCGGGGAGCTGTTTTTT.